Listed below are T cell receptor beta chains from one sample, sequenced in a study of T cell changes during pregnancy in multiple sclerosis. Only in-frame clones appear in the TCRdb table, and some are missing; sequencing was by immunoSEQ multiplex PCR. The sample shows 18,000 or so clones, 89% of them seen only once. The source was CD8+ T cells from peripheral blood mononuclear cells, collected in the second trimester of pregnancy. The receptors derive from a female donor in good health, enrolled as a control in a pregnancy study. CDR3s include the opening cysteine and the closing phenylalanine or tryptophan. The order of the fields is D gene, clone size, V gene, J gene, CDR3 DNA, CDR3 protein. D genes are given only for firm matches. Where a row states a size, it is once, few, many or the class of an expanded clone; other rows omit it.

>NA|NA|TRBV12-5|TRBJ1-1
TGTGCTAGTGGTTTGGCCACAGGGAACACTGAAGCTTTCTTT
CASGLATGNTEAFF
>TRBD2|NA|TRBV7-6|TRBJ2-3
TGTGCCAGCAGCCGCCGGACTAGCATCCTAGATACGCAGTATTTT
CASSRRTSILDTQYF
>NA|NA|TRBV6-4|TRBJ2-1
TGTGCCAGCAGTGAAGGGGGGGATGGAGTCGAGCAGTTCTTC
CASSEGGDGVEQFF
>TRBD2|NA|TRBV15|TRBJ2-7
TGTGCCACCAGCAGAGATCAGGGAGGGCAAGAGCAGTACTTC
CATSRDQGGQEQYF
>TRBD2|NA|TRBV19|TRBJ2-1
TGTGCCAGTAGTATCTTGCTAGCGGGAATCGGTGAGCAGTTCTTC
CASSILLAGIGEQFF
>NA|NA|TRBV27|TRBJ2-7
TGTGCCAGCAGTTTAGGGCTGCTTTACGAGCAGTACTTC
CASSLGLLYEQYF
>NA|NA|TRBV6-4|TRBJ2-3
TGTGCCAGCAGTGAGGAACAAGGGGCCACAGATACGCAGTATTTT
CASSEEQGATDTQYF
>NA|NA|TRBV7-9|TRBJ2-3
TGTGCCAGCAGCTCTCGCGGGATCAGCACAGATACGCAGTATTTT
CASSSRGISTDTQYF
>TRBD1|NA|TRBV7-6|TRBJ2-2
TGTGCCAGCAGTTCCTCCGGGACAGCGAACACCGGGGAGCTGTTTTTT
CASSSSGTANTGELFF
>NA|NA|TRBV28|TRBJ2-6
TGTGCCAGCAGTTCCATCGACCTAGGGGACTCTGGGGCCAACGTCCTGACTTTC
CASSSIDLGDSGANVLTF
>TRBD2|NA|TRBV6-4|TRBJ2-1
TGTGCCAGCAGTGACGAGCGGGGGGGCAACAATGAGCAGTTCTTC
CASSDERGGNNEQFF
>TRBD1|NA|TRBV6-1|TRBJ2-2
TGTGCCAGCAGTGAGGATCCGGGACAGGGGGCCGGGGAGCTGTTTTTT
CASSEDPGQGAGELFF
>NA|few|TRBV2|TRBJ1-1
TGTGCCAGCAGTACCGGTTATGAAGCTTTCTTT
CASSTGYEAFF
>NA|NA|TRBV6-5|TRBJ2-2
TGTGCCAGCAGTTACTCTTCTGAGACCGGGGAGCTGTTTTTT
CASSYSSETGELFF
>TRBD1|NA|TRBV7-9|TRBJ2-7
TGTGCCAGCAGCCAACAGGGGGCTTTCTACGAGCAGTACTTC
CASSQQGAFYEQYF
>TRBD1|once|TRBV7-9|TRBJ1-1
TGTGCCTGTTGGGGGGACAGTCAGGAAGGCACTGAAGCTTTCTTT
CACWGDSQEGTEAFF
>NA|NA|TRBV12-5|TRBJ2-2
TGTGCTAGTGGTTTCCGTGGGACTCTCCAGGGAGGGGAGCTGTTTTTT
CASGFRGTLQGGELFF
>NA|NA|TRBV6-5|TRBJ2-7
TGTGCCAGCAGTGTCGCCCAGGACAGTACCTACGAGCAGTACTTC
CASSVAQDSTYEQYF
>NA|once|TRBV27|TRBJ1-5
TGTGCCAGCAGAAAGGGGGTTAGCAATCAGCCCCAGCATTTT
CASRKGVSNQPQHF
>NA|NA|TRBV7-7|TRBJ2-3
TGTGCTAGCAGCTCTACCCCCACGGGCACAGATACGCAGTATTTT
CASSSTPTGTDTQYF
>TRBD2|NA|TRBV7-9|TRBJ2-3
TGTGCCAGCAGATCATATAGACTAGCGGGAGACCTTAGCACAGATACGCAGTATTTT
CASRSYRLAGDLSTDTQYF
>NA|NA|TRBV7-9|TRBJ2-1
TGTGCCAGCAGCCCAGAAGACAATGAGCAGTTCTTC
CASSPEDNEQFF
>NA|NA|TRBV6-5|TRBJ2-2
TGTGCCAGCAGTCAAATGACAGGGACTGGGGAGCTGTTTTTT
CASSQMTGTGELFF
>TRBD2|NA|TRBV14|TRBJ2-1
TGTGCCAGCAGGACTAGCGGGAGTTTGGATGAGCAGTTCTTC
CASRTSGSLDEQFF
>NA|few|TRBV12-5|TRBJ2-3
TGTGCTAGTGCGTCGGCAGATACGCAGTATTTT
CASASADTQYF
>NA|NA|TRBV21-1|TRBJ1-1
TGTGCCAGCAGCAAAGATCAGTGCACTGAAGCTTTCTTT
CASSKDQCTEAFF
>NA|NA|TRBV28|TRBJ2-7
TGTGCCAGCAGTTTTGTGGGAGTCGCCTACGAGCAGTACTTC
CASSFVGVAYEQYF
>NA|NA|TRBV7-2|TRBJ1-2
TGTGCCAGCAGCTTACAGGGATATGGCTACACCTTC
CASSLQGYGYTF
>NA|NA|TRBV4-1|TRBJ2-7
TGCGCCAGCAGCCAAGAACTCGGGATCTCCTACGAGCAGTACTTC
CASSQELGISYEQYF